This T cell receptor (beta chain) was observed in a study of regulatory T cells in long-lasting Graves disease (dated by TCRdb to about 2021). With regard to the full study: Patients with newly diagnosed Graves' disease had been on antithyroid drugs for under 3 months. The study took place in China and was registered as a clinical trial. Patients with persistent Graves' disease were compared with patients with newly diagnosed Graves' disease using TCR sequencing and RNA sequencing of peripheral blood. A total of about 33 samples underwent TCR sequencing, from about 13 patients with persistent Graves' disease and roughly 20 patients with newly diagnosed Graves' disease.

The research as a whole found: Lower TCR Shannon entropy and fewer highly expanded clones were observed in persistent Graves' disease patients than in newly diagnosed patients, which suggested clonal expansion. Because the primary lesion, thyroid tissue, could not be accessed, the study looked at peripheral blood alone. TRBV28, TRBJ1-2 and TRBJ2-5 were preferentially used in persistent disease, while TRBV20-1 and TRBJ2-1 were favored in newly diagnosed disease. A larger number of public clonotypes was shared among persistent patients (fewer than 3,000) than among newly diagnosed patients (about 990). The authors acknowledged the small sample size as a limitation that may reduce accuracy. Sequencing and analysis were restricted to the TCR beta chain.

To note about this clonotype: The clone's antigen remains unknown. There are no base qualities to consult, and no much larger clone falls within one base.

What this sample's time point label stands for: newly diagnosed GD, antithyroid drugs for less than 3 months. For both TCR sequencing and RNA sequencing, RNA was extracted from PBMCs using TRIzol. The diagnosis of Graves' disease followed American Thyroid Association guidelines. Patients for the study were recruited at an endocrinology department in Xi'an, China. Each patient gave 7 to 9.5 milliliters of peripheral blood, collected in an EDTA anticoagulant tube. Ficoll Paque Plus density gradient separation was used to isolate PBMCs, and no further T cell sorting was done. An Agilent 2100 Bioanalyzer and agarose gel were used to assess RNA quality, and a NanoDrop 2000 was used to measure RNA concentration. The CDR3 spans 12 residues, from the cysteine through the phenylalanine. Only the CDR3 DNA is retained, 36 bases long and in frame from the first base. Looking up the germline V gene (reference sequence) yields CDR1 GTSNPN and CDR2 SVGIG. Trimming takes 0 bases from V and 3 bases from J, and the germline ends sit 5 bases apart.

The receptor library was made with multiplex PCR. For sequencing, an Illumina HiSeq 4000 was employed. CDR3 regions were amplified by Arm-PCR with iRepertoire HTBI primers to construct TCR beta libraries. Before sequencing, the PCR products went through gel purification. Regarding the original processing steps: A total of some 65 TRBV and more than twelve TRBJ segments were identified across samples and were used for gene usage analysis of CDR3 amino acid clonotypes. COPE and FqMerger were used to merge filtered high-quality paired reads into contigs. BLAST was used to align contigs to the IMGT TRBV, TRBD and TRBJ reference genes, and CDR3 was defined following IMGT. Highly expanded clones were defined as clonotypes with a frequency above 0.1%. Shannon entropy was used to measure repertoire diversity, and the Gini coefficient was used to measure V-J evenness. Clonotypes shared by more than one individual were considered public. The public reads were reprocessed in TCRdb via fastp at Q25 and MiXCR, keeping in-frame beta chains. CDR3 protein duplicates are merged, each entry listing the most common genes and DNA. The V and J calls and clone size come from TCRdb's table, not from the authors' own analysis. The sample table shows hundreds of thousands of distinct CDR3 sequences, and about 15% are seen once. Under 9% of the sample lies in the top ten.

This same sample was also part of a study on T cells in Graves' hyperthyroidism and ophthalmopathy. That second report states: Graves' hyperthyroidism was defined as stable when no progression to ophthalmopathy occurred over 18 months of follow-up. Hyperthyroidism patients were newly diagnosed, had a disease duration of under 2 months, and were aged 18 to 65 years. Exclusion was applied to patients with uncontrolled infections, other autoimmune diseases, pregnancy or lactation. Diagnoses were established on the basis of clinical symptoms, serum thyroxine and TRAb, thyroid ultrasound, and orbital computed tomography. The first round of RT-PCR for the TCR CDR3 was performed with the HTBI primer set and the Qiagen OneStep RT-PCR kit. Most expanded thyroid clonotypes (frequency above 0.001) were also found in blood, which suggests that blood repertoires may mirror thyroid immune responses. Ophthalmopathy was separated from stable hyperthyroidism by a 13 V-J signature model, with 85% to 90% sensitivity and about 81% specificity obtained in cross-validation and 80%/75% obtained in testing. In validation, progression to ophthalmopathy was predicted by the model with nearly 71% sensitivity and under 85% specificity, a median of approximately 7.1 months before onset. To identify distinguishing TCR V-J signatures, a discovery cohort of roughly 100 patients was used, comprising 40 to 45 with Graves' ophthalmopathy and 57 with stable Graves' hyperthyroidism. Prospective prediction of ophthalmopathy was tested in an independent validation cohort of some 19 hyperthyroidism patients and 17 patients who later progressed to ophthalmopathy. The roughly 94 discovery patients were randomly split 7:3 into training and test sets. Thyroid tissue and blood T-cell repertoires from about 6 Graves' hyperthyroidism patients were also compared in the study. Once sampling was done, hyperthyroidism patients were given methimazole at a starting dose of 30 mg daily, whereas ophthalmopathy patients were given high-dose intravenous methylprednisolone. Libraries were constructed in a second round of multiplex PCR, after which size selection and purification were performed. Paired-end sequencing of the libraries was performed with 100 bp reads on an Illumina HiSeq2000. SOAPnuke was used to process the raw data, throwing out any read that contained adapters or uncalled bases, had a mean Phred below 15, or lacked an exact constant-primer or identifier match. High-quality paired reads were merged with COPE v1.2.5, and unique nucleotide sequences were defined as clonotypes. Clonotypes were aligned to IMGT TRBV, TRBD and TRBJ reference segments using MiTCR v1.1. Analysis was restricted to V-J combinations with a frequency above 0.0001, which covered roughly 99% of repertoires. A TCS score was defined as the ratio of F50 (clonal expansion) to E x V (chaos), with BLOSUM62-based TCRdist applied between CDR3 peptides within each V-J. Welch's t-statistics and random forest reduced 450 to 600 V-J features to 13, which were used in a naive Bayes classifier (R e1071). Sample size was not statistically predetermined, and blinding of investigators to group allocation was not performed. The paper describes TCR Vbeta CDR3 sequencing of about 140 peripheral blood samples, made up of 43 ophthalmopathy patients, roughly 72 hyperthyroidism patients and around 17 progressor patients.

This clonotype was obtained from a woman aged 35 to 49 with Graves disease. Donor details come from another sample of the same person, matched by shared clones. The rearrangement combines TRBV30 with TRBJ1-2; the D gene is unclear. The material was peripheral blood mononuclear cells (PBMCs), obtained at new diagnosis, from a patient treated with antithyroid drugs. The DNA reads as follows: TGTGCCTGGAGTGTTCCGCACTATGGCTACACCTTC. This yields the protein CAWSVPHYGYTF.